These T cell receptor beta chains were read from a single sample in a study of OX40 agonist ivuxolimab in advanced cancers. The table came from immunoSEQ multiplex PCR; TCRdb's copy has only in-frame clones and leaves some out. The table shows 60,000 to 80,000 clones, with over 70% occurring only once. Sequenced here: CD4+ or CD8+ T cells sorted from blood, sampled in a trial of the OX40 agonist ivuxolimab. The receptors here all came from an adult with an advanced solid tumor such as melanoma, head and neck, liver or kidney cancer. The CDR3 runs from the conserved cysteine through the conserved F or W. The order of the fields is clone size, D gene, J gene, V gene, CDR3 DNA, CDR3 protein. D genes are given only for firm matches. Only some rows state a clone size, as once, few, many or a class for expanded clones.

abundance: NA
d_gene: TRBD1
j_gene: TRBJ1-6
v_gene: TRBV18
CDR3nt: TGTGCCAGCTCACCTGGGACAGGGGGCAATTCACCCCTCCACTTT
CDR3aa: CASSPGTGGNSPLHF

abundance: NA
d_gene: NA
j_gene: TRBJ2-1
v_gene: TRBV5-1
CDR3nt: TGCGCCAGCAGCTTTACAGGAGCCCCAAGCTCCTACAATGAGCAGTTCTTC
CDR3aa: CASSFTGAPSSYNEQFF

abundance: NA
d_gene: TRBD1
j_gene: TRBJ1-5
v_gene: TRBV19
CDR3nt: TGTGCCAGTAGTGAGCGACAGGGCGGAAAGCCCCAGCATTTT
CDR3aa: CASSERQGGKPQHF

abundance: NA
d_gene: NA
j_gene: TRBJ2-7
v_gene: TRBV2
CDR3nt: TGTGCCAGCGGGCCTCGGACTGGGACCTACGAGCAGTACTTC
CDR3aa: CASGPRTGTYEQYF

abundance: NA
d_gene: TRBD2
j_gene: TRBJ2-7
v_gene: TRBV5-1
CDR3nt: TGCGCCAGCAGCTTAAGCGGGGGGGCGGACGAGCAGTACTTC
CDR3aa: CASSLSGGADEQYF

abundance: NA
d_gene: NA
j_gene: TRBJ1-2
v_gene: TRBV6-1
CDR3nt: TGTGCCAGCAGTGAAAATAGTCCCTATGGCTACACCTTC
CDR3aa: CASSENSPYGYTF

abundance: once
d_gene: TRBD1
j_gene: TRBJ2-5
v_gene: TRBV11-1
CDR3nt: TGTGCCAGCAGCACCTGGACAGGGGGCGTTCAAGAGACCCAGTACTTC
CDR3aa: CASSTWTGGVQETQYF

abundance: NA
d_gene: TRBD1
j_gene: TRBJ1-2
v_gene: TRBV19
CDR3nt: TGTGCCAGTTTTTCTCCTGGGACAGGAGATACTAACTATGGCTACACCTTC
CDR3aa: CASFSPGTGDTNYGYTF

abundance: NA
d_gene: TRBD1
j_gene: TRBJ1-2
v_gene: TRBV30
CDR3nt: TGTGCCTGGAGTGTAGGACAGGGATATGGCTACACCTTC
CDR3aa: CAWSVGQGYGYTF

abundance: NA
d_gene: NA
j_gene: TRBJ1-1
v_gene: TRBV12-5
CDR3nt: TGTGCTAGTGAGGGCACTGAAGCTTTCTTT
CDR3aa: CASEGTEAFF

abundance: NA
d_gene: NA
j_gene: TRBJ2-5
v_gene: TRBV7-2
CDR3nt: TGTGCCAGCAGCCCAACTAGGAAAGAGACCCAGTACTTC
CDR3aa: CASSPTRKETQYF

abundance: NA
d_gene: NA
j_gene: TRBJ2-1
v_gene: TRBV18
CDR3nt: TGTGCCAGCTCACCACCGAGTGAGCGAAGTGAGCAGTTCTTC
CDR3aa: CASSPPSERSEQFF

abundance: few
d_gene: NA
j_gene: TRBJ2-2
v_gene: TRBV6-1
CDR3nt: TGTGCCAGCAGTGAATCTGTAGGGGAGGCCGGGGAGCTGTTTTTT
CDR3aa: CASSESVGEAGELFF

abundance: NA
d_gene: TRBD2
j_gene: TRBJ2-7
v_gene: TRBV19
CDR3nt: TGTGCCAGTAGTATAACGACTAGCGGGGGACCAACCCAGTACTTC
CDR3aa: CASSITTSGGPTQYF

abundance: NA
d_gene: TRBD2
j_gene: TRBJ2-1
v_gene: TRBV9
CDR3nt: TGTGCCAGCAGCGCCAGACTAGCGTCAGTGGGGAATGAGCAGTTCTTC
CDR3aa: CASSARLASVGNEQFF

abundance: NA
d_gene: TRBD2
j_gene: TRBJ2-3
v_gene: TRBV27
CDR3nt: TGTGCCAGCATGCCACTAGCGGGCGAAGTCACAGATACGCAGTATTTT
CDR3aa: CASMPLAGEVTDTQYF

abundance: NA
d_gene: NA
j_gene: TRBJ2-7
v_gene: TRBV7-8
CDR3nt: TGTGCCAGCAGCCGGGCCAGACGAATGAATGACGAGCAGTACTTC
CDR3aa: CASSRARRMNDEQYF

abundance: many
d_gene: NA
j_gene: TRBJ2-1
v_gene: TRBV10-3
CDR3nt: TGTGCCATCAGTGAGTCGGAGGGGGGGATGAATGAGCAGTTCTTC
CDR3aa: CAISESEGGMNEQFF

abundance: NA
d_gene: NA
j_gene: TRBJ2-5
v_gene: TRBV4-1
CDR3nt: TGCGCCAGCAGCCAAGAAGGAGGGAGAGAGACCCAGTACTTC
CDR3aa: CASSQEGGRETQYF

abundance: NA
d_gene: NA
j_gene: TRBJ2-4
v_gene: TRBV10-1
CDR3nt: TGCGCCAGCAGTGAAGGGGGGCCGGCCAAAAACATTCAGTACTTC
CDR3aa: CASSEGGPAKNIQYF

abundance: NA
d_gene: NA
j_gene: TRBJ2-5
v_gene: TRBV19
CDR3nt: TGTGCCAGTAGTATTATGGAGACCCAGTACTTC
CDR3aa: CASSIMETQYF

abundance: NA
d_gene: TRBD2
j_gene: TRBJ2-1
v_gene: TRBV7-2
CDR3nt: TGTGCCACAGCTGTTCTAGCGGGAGGTAATGAGCAGTTCTTC
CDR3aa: CATAVLAGGNEQFF

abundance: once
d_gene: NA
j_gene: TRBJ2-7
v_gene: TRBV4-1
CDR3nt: TGCGCCAGCAGCCAAGAGGGCGGGACTTTCCTATACGAGCAGTACTTC
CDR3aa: CASSQEGGTFLYEQYF

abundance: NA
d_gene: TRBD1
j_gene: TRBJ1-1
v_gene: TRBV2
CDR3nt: TGTGCCAGCAGTGCCACAGGGGTAGCTTTCTTT
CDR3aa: CASSATGVAFF

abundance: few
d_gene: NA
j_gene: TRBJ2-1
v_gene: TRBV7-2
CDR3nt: TGTGCCAGCAGCTTAATCTGGGGGAACAATGAGCAGTTCTTC
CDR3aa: CASSLIWGNNEQFF

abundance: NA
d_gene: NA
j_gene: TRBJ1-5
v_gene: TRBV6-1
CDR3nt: TGTGCCAGCAACGGGGGCAGAGATCAGCCCCAGCATTTT
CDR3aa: CASNGGRDQPQHF

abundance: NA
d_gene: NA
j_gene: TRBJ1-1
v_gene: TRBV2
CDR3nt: TGTGCCAGCAGTGTGGGGAGGGTGGGTAACACTGAAGCTTTCTTT
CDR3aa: CASSVGRVGNTEAFF

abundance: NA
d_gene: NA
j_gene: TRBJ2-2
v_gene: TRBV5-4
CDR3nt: TGTGCCAGCAGCTTGACTCCCGGGGAGCTGTTTTTT
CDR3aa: CASSLTPGELFF

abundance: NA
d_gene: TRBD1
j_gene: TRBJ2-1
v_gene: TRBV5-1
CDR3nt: TGCGCCAGCAGGTCCCGGGACAGGGGTATCTATGAGCAGTTCTTC
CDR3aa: CASRSRDRGIYEQFF

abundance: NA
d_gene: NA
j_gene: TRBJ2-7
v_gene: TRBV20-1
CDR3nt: TGCAGTGCTCAGGGACCCTACGAGCAGTACTTC
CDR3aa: CSAQGPYEQYF

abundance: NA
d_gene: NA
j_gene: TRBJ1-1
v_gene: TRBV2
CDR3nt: TGTGCCACCAGACGGCAGAACACTGAAGCTTTCTTT
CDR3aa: CATRRQNTEAFF